The clone carrying this TCR beta chain was recorded only once. These data come from a study of blood T cell repertoires in COVID-19. Looking at the study overall: Donors in the United States, Italy and Spain gave samples during acute or convalescent COVID-19. T cells, B-cell-depleted T cells, or PBMCs provided the cDNA or gDNA that served as material.

Per the original data handling: Cell counts per sample came from amplifying reference gene primers. Sequenced by immunoSEQ multiplex PCR; TCRdb stores in-frame clones only, minus some. For V, J and clone size, that table is used; D and trimming come from the DNA. Of 98,000 or so clones in the sample, roughly 90% were seen once. Germline CDR1 reads KGHDR; CDR2 reads SFDVKD. The CDR3 runs to 12 residues. Trimming removed 12 bases from V and 2 bases from J; junction bases left unmatched: 4. This receptor was taken from a human donor in a cohort sampled during active COVID-19. This rearrangement joins TRBV24-1 to TRBJ2-7; TRBD1 agrees at 9 bases. The sample consisted of peripheral blood. The CDR3 loop is CAAYRGPYEQYF. The CDR3 bases are TGTGCCGCCTACAGGGGGCCCTACGAGCAGTACTTC.